A selection of T cell receptor beta chains follows, all from one sample in a study of neurological immune-mediated disorders. TCRdb fed the 5' RACE reads into MiXCR, producing one record per CDR3 protein. The sample carries 45,000 to 60,000 distinct CDR3 sequences, 10% to 15% recorded once. Sequenced: PBMCs. The receptors shown here come from a male donor with HTLV-1-associated myelopathy (HAM/TSP). CDR3s include the opening cysteine and the closing phenylalanine or tryptophan. A D gene is named only where the DNA matches it firmly. The size field is filled for only some rows; it gives once, few, many or a size class.

j_gene: TRBJ2-1
abundance: many
d_gene: .
v_gene: TRBV20-1
CDR3aa: CSAKDADPYNEQFF
CDR3nt: TGCAGTGCGAAAGACGCAGACCCCTACAATGAGCAGTTCTTC

j_gene: TRBJ2-2
abundance: .
d_gene: .
v_gene: TRBV6-6
CDR3aa: CASTITGLYTGELFF
CDR3nt: TGTGCCAGCACCATAACGGGACTCTACACCGGGGAGCTGTTTTTT

j_gene: TRBJ2-7
abundance: many
d_gene: .
v_gene: TRBV10-3
CDR3aa: CAISLTGSFSYEQYF
CDR3nt: TGTGCCATCAGCCTAACAGGGTCCTTTTCCTACGAGCAGTACTTC

j_gene: TRBJ2-3
abundance: many
d_gene: .
v_gene: TRBV10-3
CDR3aa: CAITPKGLDTQYF
CDR3nt: TGTGCCATCACCCCCAAGGGGCTGGATACGCAGTATTTT

j_gene: TRBJ2-7
abundance: few
d_gene: TRBD1
v_gene: TRBV6-5
CDR3aa: CASSSGQGEQYF
CDR3nt: TGTGCCAGCAGCTCCGGACAGGGCGAGCAGTACTTC

j_gene: TRBJ2-5
abundance: many
d_gene: .
v_gene: TRBV15
CDR3aa: CATSSDLRETQYF
CDR3nt: TGTGCCACCAGCTCAGACCTCCGGGAGACCCAGTACTTC

j_gene: TRBJ1-2
abundance: many
d_gene: TRBD1
v_gene: TRBV10-3
CDR3aa: CAIRTGKGGYTF
CDR3nt: TGTGCCATCAGGACAGGGAAAGGCGGCTACACCTTC

j_gene: TRBJ2-7
abundance: many
d_gene: TRBD2
v_gene: TRBV5-1
CDR3aa: CASSRGGTYEQYF
CDR3nt: TGCGCCAGCAGCAGGGGAGGGACCTACGAGCAGTACTTC

j_gene: TRBJ2-5
abundance: many
d_gene: TRBD2
v_gene: TRBV20-1
CDR3aa: CSARQPTSGVETQYF
CDR3nt: TGCAGTGCTAGACAGCCGACTAGCGGGGTTGAGACCCAGTACTTC

j_gene: TRBJ2-1
abundance: many
d_gene: .
v_gene: TRBV14
CDR3aa: CASSYKGINKGEQFF
CDR3nt: TGTGCCAGCAGCTACAAGGGGATCAACAAAGGGGAGCAGTTCTTC

j_gene: TRBJ2-2
abundance: few
d_gene: .
v_gene: TRBV2
CDR3aa: CASSESRGSNTGELFF
CDR3nt: TGTGCCAGCAGTGAATCAAGGGGGTCTAACACCGGGGAGCTGTTTTTT

j_gene: TRBJ1-4
abundance: many
d_gene: .
v_gene: TRBV5-1
CDR3aa: CASSFGGRNEKLFF
CDR3nt: TGCGCCAGCAGCTTTGGAGGGAGGAATGAAAAACTGTTTTTT

j_gene: TRBJ1-1
abundance: many
d_gene: .
v_gene: TRBV20-1
CDR3aa: CSASGRTVNTEAFF
CDR3nt: TGCAGTGCTTCAGGCAGAACAGTGAACACTGAAGCTTTCTTT

j_gene: TRBJ1-6
abundance: many
d_gene: .
v_gene: TRBV28
CDR3aa: CASSWGTSPLHF
CDR3nt: TGTGCCAGCAGTTGGGGAACCTCACCCCTCCACTTT

j_gene: TRBJ2-1
abundance: .
d_gene: TRBD1
v_gene: TRBV18
CDR3aa: CASCAWTGVGEQFF
CDR3nt: TGTGCCAGCTGCGCCTGGACAGGGGTGGGTGAGCAGTTCTTC

j_gene: TRBJ2-3
abundance: many
d_gene: .
v_gene: TRBV29-1
CDR3aa: CSALSGRTDTQYF
CDR3nt: TGCAGCGCCCTAAGCGGGCGCACAGATACGCAGTATTTT

j_gene: TRBJ1-1
abundance: many
d_gene: .
v_gene: TRBV7-7
CDR3aa: CASSLRPGSNTEAFF
CDR3nt: TGTGCTAGCAGCTTACGTCCGGGATCGAACACTGAAGCTTTCTTT

j_gene: TRBJ2-2
abundance: many
d_gene: .
v_gene: TRBV7-2
CDR3aa: CASSLDWFGELFF
CDR3nt: TGTGCCAGCAGCTTAGATTGGTTCGGGGAGCTGTTTTTT

j_gene: TRBJ2-3
abundance: many
d_gene: TRBD2
v_gene: TRBV28
CDR3aa: CASGPYSGGASTDTQYF
CDR3nt: TGTGCCAGCGGTCCTTATAGCGGGGGGGCCAGCACAGATACGCAGTATTTT

j_gene: TRBJ2-5
abundance: few
d_gene: TRBD1
v_gene: TRBV20-1
CDR3aa: CSAPGTGEETQYF
CDR3nt: TGCAGTGCCCCGGGGACAGGTGAAGAGACCCAGTACTTC

j_gene: TRBJ1-5
abundance: many
d_gene: TRBD1
v_gene: TRBV6-5
CDR3aa: CASRDRGNQPQHF
CDR3nt: TGTGCCAGCAGAGACAGGGGGAATCAGCCCCAGCATTTT

j_gene: TRBJ2-2
abundance: many
d_gene: TRBD1
v_gene: TRBV27
CDR3aa: CASRALTGTGVAGELFF
CDR3nt: TGTGCCAGCAGAGCCCTAACCGGGACAGGGGTGGCCGGGGAGCTGTTTTTT

j_gene: TRBJ1-5
abundance: .
d_gene: .
v_gene: TRBV20-1
CDR3aa: CSARGNNQPQHF
CDR3nt: TGCAGTGCCAGGGGAAACAATCAGCCCCAGCATTTT

j_gene: TRBJ2-7
abundance: many
d_gene: TRBD1
v_gene: TRBV7-9
CDR3aa: CASSLGVGQASYEQYF
CDR3nt: TGTGCCAGCAGCTTAGGGGTGGGACAGGCCTCCTACGAGCAGTACTTC

j_gene: TRBJ2-6
abundance: few
d_gene: TRBD2
v_gene: TRBV6-2/TRBV6-3
CDR3aa: CASSGLAGGVGANVLTF
CDR3nt: TGTGCCAGCAGTGGACTAGCGGGGGGCGTTGGGGCCAACGTCCTGACTTTC

j_gene: TRBJ2-3
abundance: .
d_gene: .
v_gene: TRBV5-1
CDR3aa: CATRISSTDTQYF
CDR3nt: TGCGCCACCCGGATATCTAGCACAGATACGCAGTATTTT

j_gene: TRBJ2-1
abundance: many
d_gene: .
v_gene: TRBV14
CDR3aa: CASSQEVRRGEQFF
CDR3nt: TGTGCCAGCAGCCAAGAGGTTCGGCGGGGTGAGCAGTTCTTC

j_gene: TRBJ2-5
abundance: many
d_gene: TRBD2
v_gene: TRBV12-3/TRBV12-4
CDR3aa: CASSLGTSGGAQTQYF
CDR3nt: TGTGCCAGCAGTCTAGGGACTAGCGGGGGGGCTCAGACCCAGTACTTC

j_gene: TRBJ1-1
abundance: many
d_gene: .
v_gene: TRBV7-9
CDR3aa: CASSRMNTEAFF
CDR3nt: TGTGCCAGCAGCCGGATGAACACTGAAGCTTTCTTT

j_gene: TRBJ2-1
abundance: few
d_gene: TRBD2
v_gene: TRBV19
CDR3aa: CASSISVAGGKQFF
CDR3nt: TGTGCCAGTAGTATAAGCGTTGCGGGGGGGAAGCAGTTCTTC

j_gene: TRBJ1-1
abundance: many
d_gene: .
v_gene: TRBV18
CDR3aa: CASSPQQGPNTEAFF
CDR3nt: TGTGCCAGCTCACCACAGCAGGGCCCGAACACTGAAGCTTTCTTT

j_gene: TRBJ1-2
abundance: many
d_gene: TRBD1
v_gene: TRBV12-3/TRBV12-4
CDR3aa: CASSPGQAYGYTF
CDR3nt: TGTGCCAGCAGTCCGGGACAGGCCTATGGCTACACCTTC

j_gene: TRBJ1-5
abundance: many
d_gene: .
v_gene: TRBV5-1
CDR3aa: CASSLSYNQPQHF
CDR3nt: TGCGCCAGCAGCTTGTCCTACAATCAGCCCCAGCATTTT

j_gene: TRBJ2-7
abundance: .
d_gene: TRBD2
v_gene: TRBV15
CDR3aa: CATSREGLAYEQYF
CDR3nt: TGTGCCACCAGCAGGGAAGGACTAGCATACGAGCAGTACTTC

j_gene: TRBJ1-1
abundance: few
d_gene: TRBD1
v_gene: TRBV5-1
CDR3aa: CASSKGQGDEAFF
CDR3nt: TGCGCCAGCAGCAAGGGACAGGGAGATGAAGCTTTCTTT

j_gene: TRBJ1-2
abundance: medium-sized
d_gene: .
v_gene: TRBV7-9
CDR3aa: CASSSSGASYGYTF
CDR3nt: TGTGCCAGCAGTTCCTCCGGGGCCTCCTATGGCTACACCTTC

j_gene: TRBJ2-2
abundance: many
d_gene: .
v_gene: TRBV9
CDR3aa: CASSRQGGGTGELFF
CDR3nt: TGTGCCAGCAGTAGACAGGGCGGGGGCACCGGGGAGCTGTTTTTT